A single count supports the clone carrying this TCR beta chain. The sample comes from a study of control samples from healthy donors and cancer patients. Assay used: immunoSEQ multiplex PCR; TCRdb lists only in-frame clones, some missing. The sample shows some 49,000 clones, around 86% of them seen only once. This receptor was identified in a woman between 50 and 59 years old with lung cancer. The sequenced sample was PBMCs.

This CDR3 is CASSFGQLNNSPLHF. The DNA of the CDR3 is TGTGCCAGCAGTTTTGGACAGCTCAACAATTCACCCCTCCACTTT. This sequence joins TRBV6-5 and TRBJ1-6, with a possible D match to TRBD1 (6 bases). V was cut by 4 bases and J by 7 bases, with 14 bases left in between. Germline V gene sequence: CDR1 MNHEY, CDR2 SVGAGI. The CDR3 is made up of 15 amino acids.